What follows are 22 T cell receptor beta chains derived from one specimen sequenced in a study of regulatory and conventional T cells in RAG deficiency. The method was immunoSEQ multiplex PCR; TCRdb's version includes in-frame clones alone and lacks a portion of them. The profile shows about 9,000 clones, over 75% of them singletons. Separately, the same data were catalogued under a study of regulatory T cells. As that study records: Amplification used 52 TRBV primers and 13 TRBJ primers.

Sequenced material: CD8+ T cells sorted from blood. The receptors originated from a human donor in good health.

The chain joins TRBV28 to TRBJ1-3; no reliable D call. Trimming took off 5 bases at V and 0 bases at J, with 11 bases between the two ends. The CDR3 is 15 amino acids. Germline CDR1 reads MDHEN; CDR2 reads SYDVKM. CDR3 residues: CASSPITGSGNTIYF. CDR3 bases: TGTGCCAGCAGTCCCATTACGGGCTCTGGAAACACCATATATTTT.

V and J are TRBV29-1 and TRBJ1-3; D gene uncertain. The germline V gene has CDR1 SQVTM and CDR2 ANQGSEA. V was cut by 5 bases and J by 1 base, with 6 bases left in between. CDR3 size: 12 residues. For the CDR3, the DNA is TGCAGCGTTTCGGAGTCTGGAAACACCATATATTTT. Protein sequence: CSVSESGNTIYF.

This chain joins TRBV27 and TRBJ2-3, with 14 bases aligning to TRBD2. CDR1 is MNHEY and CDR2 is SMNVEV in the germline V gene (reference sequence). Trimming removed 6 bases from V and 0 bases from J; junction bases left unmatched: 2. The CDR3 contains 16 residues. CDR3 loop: CASRTSGGASTDTQYF. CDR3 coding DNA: TGTGCCAGCAGGACTAGCGGGGGGGCTAGCACAGATACGCAGTATTTT.

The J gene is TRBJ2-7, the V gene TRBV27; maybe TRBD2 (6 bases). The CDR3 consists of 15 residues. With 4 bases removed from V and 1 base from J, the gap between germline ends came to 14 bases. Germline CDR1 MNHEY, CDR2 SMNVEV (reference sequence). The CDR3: CASSYMGGSSYEQYF. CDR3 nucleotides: TGTGCCAGCAGTTACATGGGGGGTTCTTCCTACGAGCAGTACTTC.

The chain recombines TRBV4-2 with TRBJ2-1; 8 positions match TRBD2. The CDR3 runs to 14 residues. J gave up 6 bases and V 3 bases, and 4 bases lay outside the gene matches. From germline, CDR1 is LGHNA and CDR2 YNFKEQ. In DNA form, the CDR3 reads TGTGCCAGCAGCCAGCCGGGACTAGTCAATGAGCAGTTCTTC. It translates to CASSQPGLVNEQFF.

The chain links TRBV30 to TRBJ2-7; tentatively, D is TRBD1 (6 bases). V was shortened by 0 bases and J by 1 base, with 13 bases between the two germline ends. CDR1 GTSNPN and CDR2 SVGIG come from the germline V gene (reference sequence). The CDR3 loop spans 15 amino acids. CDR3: CAWSVQGPTSYEQYF. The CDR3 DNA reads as TGTGCCTGGAGTGTACAGGGACCTACATCCTACGAGCAGTACTTC.

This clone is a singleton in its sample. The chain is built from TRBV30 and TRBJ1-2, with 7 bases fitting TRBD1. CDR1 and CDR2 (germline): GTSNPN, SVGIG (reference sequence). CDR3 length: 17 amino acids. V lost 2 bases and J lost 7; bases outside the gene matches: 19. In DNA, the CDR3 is TGTGCCTGGAGTATACCGGGACAGCTATTGTCTTCTGGTGGCTACACCTTC. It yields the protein CAWSIPGQLLSSGGYTF.

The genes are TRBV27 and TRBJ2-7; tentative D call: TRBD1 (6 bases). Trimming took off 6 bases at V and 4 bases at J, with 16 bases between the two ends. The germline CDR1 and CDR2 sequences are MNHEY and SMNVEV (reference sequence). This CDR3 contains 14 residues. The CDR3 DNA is TGTGCCAGCAGCCCCCACCAGGGGAGTTACGAGCAGTACTTC. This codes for CASSPHQGSYEQYF.

The DNA for the CDR3 is TGCGCCAGCAGCTTTTGGGACCCTAACTACGAGCAGTACTTC. Its protein product is CASSFWDPNYEQYF. V usage is TRBV5-1 and J usage is TRBJ2-7; D is tentatively TRBD1 or TRBD2 (5 bases each). V was pared by 2 bases and J by 3 bases, with 12 bases between. The germline gives CDR1 SGHRS, CDR2 YFSETQ. This CDR3 spans 14 amino acids.

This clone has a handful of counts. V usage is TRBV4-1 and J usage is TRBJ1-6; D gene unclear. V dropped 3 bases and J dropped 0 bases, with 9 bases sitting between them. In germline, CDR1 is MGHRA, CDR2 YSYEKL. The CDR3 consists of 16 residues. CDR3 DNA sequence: TGCGCCAGCAGCCATGCGGGGAGCTCCTATAATTCACCCCTCCACTTT. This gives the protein CASSHAGSSYNSPLHF.

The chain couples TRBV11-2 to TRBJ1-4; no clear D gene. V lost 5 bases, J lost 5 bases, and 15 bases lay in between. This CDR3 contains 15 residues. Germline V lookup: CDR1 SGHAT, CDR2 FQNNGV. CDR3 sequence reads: CASSPGSVRNEKLFF. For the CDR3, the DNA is TGTGCCAGCAGCCCCGGCTCGGTCCGCAATGAAAAACTGTTTTTT.

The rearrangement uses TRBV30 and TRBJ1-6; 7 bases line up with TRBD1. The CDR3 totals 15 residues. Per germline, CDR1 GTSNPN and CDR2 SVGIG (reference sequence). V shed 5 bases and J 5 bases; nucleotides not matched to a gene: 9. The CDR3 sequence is CAWGRLGQDNSPLHF. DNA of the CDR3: TGTGCCTGGGGCAGACTTGGACAGGATAATTCACCCCTCCACTTT.

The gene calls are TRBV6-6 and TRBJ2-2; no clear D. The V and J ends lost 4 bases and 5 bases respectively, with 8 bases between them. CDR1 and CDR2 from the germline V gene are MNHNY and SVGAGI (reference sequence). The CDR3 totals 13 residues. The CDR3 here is CASSFKVTGELFF. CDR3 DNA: TGTGCCAGCAGTTTTAAGGTTACCGGGGAGCTGTTTTTT.

CDR3 sequence: CASSPAGTGIYEQYF. The DNA for the CDR3 is TGTGCCAGCAGTCCTGCCGGGACAGGGATTTACGAGCAGTACTTC. The rearrangement links TRBV27 to TRBJ2-7; 9 nucleotides agree with TRBD1. The V segment lost 5 bases and the J segment 4 bases; nucleotides outside the gene matches: 9. CDR1 is MNHEY and CDR2 is SMNVEV in the germline V gene (reference sequence). This CDR3 is built from 15 residues.

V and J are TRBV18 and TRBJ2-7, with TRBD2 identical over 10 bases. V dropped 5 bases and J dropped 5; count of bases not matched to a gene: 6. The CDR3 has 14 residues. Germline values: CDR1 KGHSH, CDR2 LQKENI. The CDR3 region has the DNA TGTGCCAGCTCATTTCTAGCGGGAGAACACGAGCAGTACTTC. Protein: CASSFLAGEHEQYF.

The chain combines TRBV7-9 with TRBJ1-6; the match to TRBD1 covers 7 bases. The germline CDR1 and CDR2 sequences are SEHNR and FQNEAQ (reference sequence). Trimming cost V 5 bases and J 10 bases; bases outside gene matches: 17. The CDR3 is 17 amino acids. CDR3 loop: CASSLHTSTGVRSPLHF. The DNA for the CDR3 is TGTGCCAGCAGCCTCCACACTTCCACAGGGGTCCGCTCACCCCTCCACTTT.

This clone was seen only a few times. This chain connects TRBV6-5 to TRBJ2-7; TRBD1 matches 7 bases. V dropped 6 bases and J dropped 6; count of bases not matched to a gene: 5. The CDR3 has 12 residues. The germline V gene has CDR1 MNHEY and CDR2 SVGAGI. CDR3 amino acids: CASSLDRAEQYF. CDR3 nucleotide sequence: TGTGCCAGCAGCCTTGACAGGGCCGAGCAGTACTTC.

The chain's CDR3 is CASSEAMGHFYGYTF. The CDR3 coding sequence is TGTGCCAGCAGTGAAGCAATGGGACACTTCTATGGCTACACCTTC. The chain employs TRBV6-1 and TRBJ1-2; a possible D gene is TRBD1 (6 bases). The CDR3 totals 15 residues. V lost 0 bases, J lost 4 bases, and 12 bases lay in between. The germline V gene encodes CDR1 MNHNS and CDR2 SASEGT.

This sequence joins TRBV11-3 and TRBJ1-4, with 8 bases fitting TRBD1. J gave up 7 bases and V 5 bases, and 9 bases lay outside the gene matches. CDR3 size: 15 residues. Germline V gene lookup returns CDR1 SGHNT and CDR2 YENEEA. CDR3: CASSGSTGASEKLFF. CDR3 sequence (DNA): TGTGCCAGCAGCGGATCGACAGGGGCTAGTGAAAAACTGTTTTTT.

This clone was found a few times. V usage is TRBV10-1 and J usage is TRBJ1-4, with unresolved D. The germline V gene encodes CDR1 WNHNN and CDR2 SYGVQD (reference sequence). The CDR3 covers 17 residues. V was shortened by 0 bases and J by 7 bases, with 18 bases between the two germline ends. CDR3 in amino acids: CASSESNEGGRGEKLFF. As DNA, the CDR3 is TGCGCCAGCAGTGAGTCGAACGAAGGAGGAAGAGGTGAAAAACTGTTTTTT.

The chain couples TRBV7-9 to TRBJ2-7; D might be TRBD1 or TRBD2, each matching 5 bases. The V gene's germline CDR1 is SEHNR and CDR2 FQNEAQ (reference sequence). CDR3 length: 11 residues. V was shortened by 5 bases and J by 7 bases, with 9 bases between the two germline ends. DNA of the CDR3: TGTGCCAGCAGCCCGGGGACGGAGCAGTACTTC. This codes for CASSPGTEQYF.

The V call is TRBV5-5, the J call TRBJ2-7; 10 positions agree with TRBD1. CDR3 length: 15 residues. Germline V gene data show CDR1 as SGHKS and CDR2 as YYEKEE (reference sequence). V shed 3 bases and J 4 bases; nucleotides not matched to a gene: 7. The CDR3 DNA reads TGTGCCAGCAGCTACCTTGGGACAGGGGCGTACGAGCAGTACTTC. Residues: CASSYLGTGAYEQYF.